This T cell receptor (beta chain) was recorded in a study of blood T cell repertoires in COVID-19. Trimming removed 3 bases from V and 2 bases from J, with 9 bases in between. The CDR3 totals 13 residues. CDR1 is SGHDT, CDR2 YYEEEE, per germline. How the authors handled the data: Reference gene primer amplification in the assay estimated nucleated cell counts. TCRdb's copy holds only in-frame clones and misses some; the assay was immunoSEQ multiplex PCR. The V and J calls and clone size were taken over from that table, and D and trimming were inferred from the DNA. Among about 210,000 clones, roughly 85% were seen once, and the ten largest hold over 15%.

The chain employs TRBV5-6 and TRBJ2-7, with D maybe TRBD1 (5 bases). Sequencing was done on a sample of PBMCs or T cells enriched from blood (not recorded which). The source of this sequence is a man in his forties who had recovered from COVID-19. CDR3 amino acids: CASSWTSTYEQYF. Here the CDR3 DNA reads TGTGCCAGCAGCTGGACATCAACCTACGAGCAGTACTTC. The complete variable domain, with remaining parts taken from reference TRBV5-6 and TRBJ2-7, reads DAGVTQSPTHLIKTRGQQVTLRCSPKSGHDTVSWYQQALGQGPQFIFQYYEEEERQRGNFPDRFSGHQFPNYSSELNVNALLLGDSALYLCASSWTSTYEQYFGPGTRLTVT.